Each of the 4 T cell receptor beta chains below was sequenced from the same sample in a study of CD8 T cells in ankylosing spondylitis. Via MiXCR, TCRdb re-called the 5' RACE reads, giving one row per CDR3 protein. This table has about 240,000 distinct CDR3 sequences, 9.5% to 12% appearing once. The sample comprised blood, either unsorted or a sorted T cell fraction (not recorded which). The receptors were gathered from a male donor with ankylosing spondylitis or in good health (not recorded which).

This clonotype has ten or more counts. The gene calls are TRBV15 and TRBJ1-5; D unresolved. The ends were cut back, 4 bases at V and 5 bases at J, with 27 bases in the middle. The germline gives CDR1 LNHNV, CDR2 YYDKDF (reference sequence). The CDR3 covers 19 residues. CDR3 in DNA: TGTGCCACCAGCAAACAACGAGACCCAGGAGTCGTTCATTATCAGCCCCAGCATTTT. It codes for CATSKQRDPGVVHYQPQHF.

The chain recombines TRBV27 with TRBJ2-3; unclear D gene. The CDR3 is 14 amino acids. The germline CDR1 and CDR2 sequences are MNHEY and SMNVEV (reference sequence). V shed 3 bases and J shed 6 bases, with 13 bases lying between them. The CDR3 protein is CASSFDSPEDTQYF. The CDR3 bases are TGTGCCAGCAGTTTTGACTCCCCGGAGGATACGCAGTATTTT.

The chain has TRBV7-8 and TRBJ2-5; a possible D gene is TRBD1 (6 bases). The CDR3 has 15 residues. With 7 bases removed from V and 4 bases from J, the gap between germline ends came to 19 bases. Germline V gene sequence: CDR1 SGHVS, CDR2 FQNEAQ. CDR3 amino acids: CASNIGAGDGETQYF. The CDR3, as DNA: TGTGCCAGCAACATTGGGGCAGGGGATGGAGAGACCCAGTACTTC.

The sample holds a few counts of this clonotype. The chain uses TRBV19 and TRBJ1-2, with TRBD1 matching over 7 bases. Trimming at V came to 4 bases and at J to 2 bases, leaving 4 bases not matched to a gene. The CDR3 is 14 residues long. CDR1 LNHDA and CDR2 SQIVND come from the germline V gene (reference sequence). This chain's CDR3 is CASSTGQENYGYTF. The CDR3, as DNA: TGTGCCAGTAGTACAGGACAGGAGAACTATGGCTACACCTTC.